This TCR beta chain comes out of a study of response to subunit inactivated influenza vaccine. TCRdb re-derived calls from the RT-PCR reads in MiXCR, one entry per CDR3 protein. Of roughly 500,000 distinct CDR3 sequences listed, 16% are singletons. Sequences were derived from CD4+ T cells sorted from PBMCs, sampled less than 30 months after vaccination. This clonotype was sampled from a man between 45 and 75 years old who received an inactivated influenza vaccine.

The CDR3 loop reads CASSWNRGVYNEQFF. CDR3 in DNA: TGTGCCAGCAGCTGGAATCGGGGAGTCTACAATGAGCAGTTCTTC. The J gene is TRBJ2-1, the V gene TRBV5-5; maybe TRBD2 (5 bases). The ends were cut back, 3 bases at V and 3 bases at J, with 13 bases in the middle. CDR1 and CDR2 (germline): SGHKS, YYEKEE (reference sequence). This CDR3 contains 15 residues.